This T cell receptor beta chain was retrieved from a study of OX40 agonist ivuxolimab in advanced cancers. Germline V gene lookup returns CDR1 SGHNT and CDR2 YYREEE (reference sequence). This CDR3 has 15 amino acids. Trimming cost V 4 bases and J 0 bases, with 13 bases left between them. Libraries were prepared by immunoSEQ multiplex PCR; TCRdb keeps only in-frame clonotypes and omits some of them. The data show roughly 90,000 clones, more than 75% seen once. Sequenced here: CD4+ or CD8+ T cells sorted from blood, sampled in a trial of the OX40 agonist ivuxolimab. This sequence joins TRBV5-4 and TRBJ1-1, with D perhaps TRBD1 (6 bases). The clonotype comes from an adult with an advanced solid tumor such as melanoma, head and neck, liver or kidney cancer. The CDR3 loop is CASSKARQVNTEAFF. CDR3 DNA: TGTGCCAGCAGCAAAGCTCGACAGGTGAACACTGAAGCTTTCTTT.